This is a list of T cell receptor beta chains from one sample in a study of cytomegalovirus exposure and HLA in healthy donors. The table came from immunoSEQ multiplex PCR; TCRdb's copy has only in-frame clones and leaves some out. The sample lists approximately 170,000 clones, roughly 80% occurring once. Sequencing was carried out using PBMCs. The receptors originated from a male donor in good health and CMV-seronegative. Both conserved end residues are part of each CDR3. The order of the fields is CDR3 DNA, CDR3 protein, D gene, V gene, J gene, clone size. A D gene is named only where the DNA matches it firmly. Only part of the rows carry a size: once, few, many, or a class if the clone is expanded.

CDR3nt: TGTGCCAGCAGTTCAGGACAGAGCTCCTACAATGAGCAGTTCTTC
CDR3aa: CASSSGQSSYNEQFF
d_gene: -
v_gene: TRBV6-5
j_gene: TRBJ2-1
abundance: -

CDR3nt: TGTGCCAGCAGCCCCGACCAGGACAGGGGAATTGGCTACACCTTC
CDR3aa: CASSPDQDRGIGYTF
d_gene: TRBD1
v_gene: TRBV13
j_gene: TRBJ1-2
abundance: -

CDR3nt: TGTGCCAGTTCGACAGGGAGTGTAAAGGTCTCTAACTATGGCTACACCTTC
CDR3aa: CASSTGSVKVSNYGYTF
d_gene: TRBD1
v_gene: TRBV19
j_gene: TRBJ1-2
abundance: -

CDR3nt: TGTGCCAGCAGCTTGACCGGGACAGGGGTCGGAAACACCATATATTTT
CDR3aa: CASSLTGTGVGNTIYF
d_gene: TRBD1
v_gene: TRBV5-6
j_gene: TRBJ1-3
abundance: -

CDR3nt: TGTGCCTGGAGTGTAGGGGGCGCTTGGACCTTC
CDR3aa: CAWSVGGAWTF
d_gene: TRBD1
v_gene: TRBV30
j_gene: TRBJ1-2
abundance: -

CDR3nt: TGTGCCAGCTCGGCTCAGAACACTGAAGCTTTCTTT
CDR3aa: CASSAQNTEAFF
d_gene: -
v_gene: TRBV18
j_gene: TRBJ1-1
abundance: few

CDR3nt: TGCGCCAGCAGTGACAGGTCCGCCACTGAAGCTTTCTTT
CDR3aa: CASSDRSATEAFF
d_gene: -
v_gene: TRBV10-1
j_gene: TRBJ1-1
abundance: -

CDR3nt: TGTGCCAGCAGCCCCATACGCCGGGGGGGCACCTACGAGCAGTACTTC
CDR3aa: CASSPIRRGGTYEQYF
d_gene: TRBD2
v_gene: TRBV11-2
j_gene: TRBJ2-7
abundance: -

CDR3nt: TGTGCCAGCAGCCACGGACAGGGTGGAAACACTGAAGCTTTCTTT
CDR3aa: CASSHGQGGNTEAFF
d_gene: TRBD1
v_gene: TRBV6-6
j_gene: TRBJ1-1
abundance: once

CDR3nt: TGTGCCAGCAGCTCGGACAGAGCTAGCTATGGCTACACCTTC
CDR3aa: CASSSDRASYGYTF
d_gene: -
v_gene: TRBV7-2
j_gene: TRBJ1-2
abundance: -

CDR3nt: TGTGCCAGCATCAAGGACTCGCGGAACACTGAAGCTTTCTTT
CDR3aa: CASIKDSRNTEAFF
d_gene: -
v_gene: TRBV21-1
j_gene: TRBJ1-1
abundance: -